This section outlines one T cell receptor beta chain sequence together with its context. Antigen: not known. TCRbeta library construction was performed incorporating unique molecular identifiers. MiXCR, run by TCRdb on the PCR reads, gives a single entry per CDR3 protein. The data contain 500,000 to 650,000 distinct CDR3 sequences, approximately 12% of them singletons. The data were obtained in a study of T-cell reconstitution after alpha-beta-depleted transplantation in children. Study conclusions and caveats: Reportedly, roughly two months post-transplant, alpha-beta T cells arose from several hundred expanded graft clones.

The CDR3 loop spans 18 amino acids. Germline loops: CDR1 LGHNA, CDR2 YNFKEQ. The V gene end was trimmed by 0 bases and the J gene end by 4 bases; junction bases not matched to a gene: 10. The sequence came from a male patient younger than 18 who had a stem cell transplant for acute myeloid leukemia, so the T cells may come from the graft donor. V and J are TRBV4-2 and TRBJ2-1; 9 bases fit TRBD2. Here the sequenced sample was PBMCs, mostly from graft donor cells, taken 360 days after TCRalphabeta/CD19-depleted stem cell transplant. CDR3 bases: TGTGCCAGCAGCCAAGATACCGACGGGACTAGCCTTTACAATGAGCAGTTCTTC. As protein: CASSQDTDGTSLYNEQFF.